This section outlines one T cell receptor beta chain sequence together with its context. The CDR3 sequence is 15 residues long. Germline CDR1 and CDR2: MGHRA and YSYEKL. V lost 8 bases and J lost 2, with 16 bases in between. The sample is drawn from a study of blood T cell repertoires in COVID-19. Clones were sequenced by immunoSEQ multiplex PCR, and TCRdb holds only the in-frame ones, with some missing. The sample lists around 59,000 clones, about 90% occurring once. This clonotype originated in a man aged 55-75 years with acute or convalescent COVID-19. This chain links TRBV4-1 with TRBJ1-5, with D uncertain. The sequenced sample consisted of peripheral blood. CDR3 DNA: TGCGCCAGCGCAGCTGGCGGATTCGGCAATCAGCCCCAGCATTTT. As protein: CASAAGGFGNQPQHF.